The rows below give T cell receptor beta chains drawn from one sample of a study of blood T cells in healthy people across ages. TCRdb re-called the 5' RACE reads through MiXCR, storing one row per CDR3 protein. The sample consists of over 500,000 distinct CDR3 sequences, roughly a quarter of them appearing once. This sample was also put to use in a study of T cells of mothers and their children.

Specimen: blood. These receptors were obtained from a boy under 10 years old in good health. Each CDR3 is given with its conserved first and last residue. Fields, in order: clone size, J gene, D gene, V gene, CDR3 DNA, CDR3 protein. The D gene is left open where the match is weak. Not every row has a clone size; where given, it reads once, few, many or a size class.

clone size: NA
J gene: TRBJ2-3
D gene: TRBD2
V gene: TRBV2
CDR3 DNA: TGTGCCAGCATAGCGGGAACAGATACGCAGTATTTT
CDR3 protein: CASIAGTDTQYF

clone size: NA
J gene: TRBJ2-2
D gene: NA
V gene: TRBV5-1
CDR3 DNA: TGCGCCAGCAGCTGGGAGAGGGCCGGGGAGCTGTTTTTT
CDR3 protein: CASSWERAGELFF

clone size: many
J gene: TRBJ1-6
D gene: TRBD1
V gene: TRBV6-1
CDR3 DNA: TGTGCCAGCAGTGAAGAGGGACAGGGGGCGTCCCCCCTCCACTTT
CDR3 protein: CASSEEGQGASPLHF

clone size: NA
J gene: TRBJ2-7
D gene: NA
V gene: TRBV4-3
CDR3 DNA: TGCGCCAGCAGCCAAGGGTACTACGACAGCAACTACGAGCAGTACTTC
CDR3 protein: CASSQGYYDSNYEQYF

clone size: few
J gene: TRBJ2-5
D gene: NA
V gene: TRBV14
CDR3 DNA: TGTGCCAGCAGCCCTCGACGGCGGGAGACCCAGTACTTC
CDR3 protein: CASSPRRRETQYF

clone size: NA
J gene: TRBJ2-7
D gene: TRBD1
V gene: TRBV4-1
CDR3 DNA: TGCGCCAGCAGCCCGGGACAGGGGGCAGCCTACGAGCAGTACTTC
CDR3 protein: CASSPGQGAAYEQYF

clone size: few
J gene: TRBJ2-1
D gene: TRBD1
V gene: TRBV6-6
CDR3 DNA: TGTGCCAGCAAGAGACAGGGCGCCTCTTACAATGAGCAGTTCTTC
CDR3 protein: CASKRQGASYNEQFF

clone size: NA
J gene: TRBJ2-2
D gene: NA
V gene: TRBV5-1
CDR3 DNA: TGCGCCAGCAGCTTGCCTCCGGCGGGTCACACCGGGGAGCTGTTTTTT
CDR3 protein: CASSLPPAGHTGELFF

clone size: few
J gene: TRBJ2-1
D gene: NA
V gene: TRBV5-1
CDR3 DNA: TGCGCCAGCAGCTTGGCCAAGTGGGGACTGGATGAGCAGTTCTTC
CDR3 protein: CASSLAKWGLDEQFF

clone size: few
J gene: TRBJ1-6
D gene: TRBD1
V gene: TRBV30
CDR3 DNA: TGTGCCTGGAGTCCCGGGACAGCCGTTGAACCCCTCCACTTT
CDR3 protein: CAWSPGTAVEPLHF

clone size: few
J gene: TRBJ2-1
D gene: NA
V gene: TRBV20-1
CDR3 DNA: TGCAGTGCCAACGGCGACGGGCAAGCCTACAATGAGCAGTTCTTC
CDR3 protein: CSANGDGQAYNEQFF

clone size: NA
J gene: TRBJ2-3
D gene: NA
V gene: TRBV5-4
CDR3 DNA: TGTGCCAGCAGCTTGAGGGAATCCACAGATACGCAGTATTTT
CDR3 protein: CASSLRESTDTQYF

clone size: few
J gene: TRBJ2-7
D gene: NA
V gene: TRBV7-6
CDR3 DNA: TGTGCCAGCAGCTTAGAGTATGTGGGGGCCGAGCAGTACTTC
CDR3 protein: CASSLEYVGAEQYF

clone size: NA
J gene: TRBJ2-5
D gene: TRBD1
V gene: TRBV5-8
CDR3 DNA: TGTGCCAGCATCTTAGGACAGGGGAACGTAGAGACCCAGTACTTC
CDR3 protein: CASILGQGNVETQYF

clone size: NA
J gene: TRBJ1-4
D gene: NA
V gene: TRBV12-3/TRBV12-4
CDR3 DNA: TGTGCCAGCAGGTCTGAACGGGGGAGTAATGAAAAACTGTTTTTT
CDR3 protein: CASRSERGSNEKLFF